The 29 T cell receptor beta chains reported below all come from one sample, sequenced in a study of blood T cell repertoires in COVID-19. The data were produced by immunoSEQ multiplex PCR, yet TCRdb's version contains in-frame clones alone and is incomplete. This table holds 350,000 to 550,000 clones, around 90% found once. The sequenced sample consisted of PBMCs or T cells enriched from blood (not recorded which). Receptors were obtained from a woman younger than 30 with acute COVID-19.

This rearrangement joins TRBV4-1 to TRBJ2-6; D gene ambiguous. V lost 3 bases, J lost 0 bases, and 3 bases lay in between. Per the germline V gene, CDR1 is MGHRA and CDR2 is YSYEKL. The length of the CDR3 is 14 residues. Here the CDR3 reads CASSHNSGANVLTF. CDR3 nucleotides: TGCGCCAGCAGCCACAACTCTGGGGCCAACGTCCTGACTTTC.

V gene TRBV5-1 combines with J gene TRBJ1-4, with D perhaps TRBD1 (5 bases). The CDR3 runs 16 residues. The V gene lost 1 base and the J gene lost 5 bases, with 15 bases spanning the gap. Germline CDR1 is SGHRS and CDR2 is YFSETQ. The CDR3 loop reads CASSLRGAGDNEKLFF. The CDR3 nucleotides are TGCGCCAGCAGCTTGAGGGGTGCGGGGGACAATGAAAAACTGTTTTTT. Filled out from reference TRBV5-1 and TRBJ1-4, the complete variable domain reads KAGVTQTPRYLIKTRGQQVTLSCSPISGHRSVSWYQQTPGQGLQFLFEYFSETQRNKGNFPGRFSGRQFSNSRSEMNVSTLELGDSALYLCASSLRGAGDNEKLFFGSGTQLSVL.

V is TRBV4-1 and J is TRBJ1-2, with a possible D match to TRBD1 (5 bases). CDR1 and CDR2 (germline): MGHRA, YSYEKL. The V end was cut by 0 bases, the J end by 7 bases, with 18 bases between. The CDR3 has 16 amino acids. CDR3 sequence: CASSQDSGRITIGYTF. CDR3 bases: TGCGCCAGCAGCCAAGATTCAGGGAGGATTACTATTGGCTACACCTTC.

The chain couples TRBV28 to TRBJ2-1, with 10 nucleotides matching TRBD2. V shed 7 bases and J 8 bases; nucleotides not matched to a gene: 11. Germline CDR1 MDHEN, CDR2 SYDVKM. CDR3 length equals 15 residues. The CDR3 reads CASILGLAGAYEQFF. For the CDR3, the DNA is TGTGCCAGCATCCTTGGGCTAGCGGGAGCATATGAGCAGTTCTTC.

This chain uses TRBV5-1 with TRBJ2-7, with TRBD2 matching 7 bases. The length of the CDR3 is 14 residues. Germline lookup yields CDR1 SGHRS and CDR2 YFSETQ. V shed 2 bases and J 3 bases; nucleotides not matched to a gene: 5. CDR3 sequence: CASSLTGGIYEQYF. CDR3 in DNA: TGCGCCAGCAGCTTAACCGGGGGGATCTACGAGCAGTACTTC.

The genes are TRBV9 and TRBJ2-2, with D perhaps TRBD2 (6 bases). The CDR3 covers 15 residues. The V end lost 0 bases, the J end lost 5 bases, and 11 bases lay between the germline ends. The V gene's germline CDR1 is SGDLS and CDR2 YYNGEE. The CDR3 sequence is CASSVVDRGTGELFF. CDR3 nucleotides: TGTGCCAGCAGCGTAGTAGATCGGGGGACCGGGGAGCTGTTTTTT. The whole variable domain, filled in from reference TRBV9 and TRBJ2-2, reads DSGVTQTPKHLITATGQRVTLRCSPRSGDLSVYWYQQSLDQGLQFLIQYYNGEERAKGNILERFSAQQFPDLHSELNLSSLELGDSALYFCASSVVDRGTGELFFGEGSRLTVL.

The V call is TRBV25-1, the J call TRBJ2-5; 7 nucleotides match TRBD1. CDR3 length: 17 amino acids. Trimming removed 0 bases from V and 4 bases from J; junction bases left unmatched: 11. CDR1 MGHDK and CDR2 SYGVNS come from the germline V gene. The CDR3 DNA reads as TGTGCCAGCAGTGAATACAGGGGGTTTTTGAGTAGAGAGACCCAGTACTTC. It yields the protein CASSEYRGFLSRETQYF.

This clone came up a few times. The rearrangement joins TRBV28 to TRBJ1-5, with D perhaps TRBD1 (5 bases). Germline CDR1 and CDR2: MDHEN and SYDVKM. This CDR3 spans 16 amino acids. V was trimmed by 2 bases and J by 0 bases, leaving 11 bases between them. The DNA for the CDR3 is TGTGCCAGCAGTTTAAGGGGCAGGTATAGCAATCAGCCCCAGCATTTT. This codes for CASSLRGRYSNQPQHF.

This clone was seen only a few times. This chain connects TRBV19 to TRBJ2-7; 9 nucleotides match TRBD1. CDR1 is LNHDA and CDR2 is SQIVND in the germline V gene (reference sequence). J lost 4 bases, V lost 10 bases, and 11 bases had no gene match. This CDR3 region has 14 residues. The CDR3 bases are TGTGCCACCAACTCGGGACAGGGTCTTTACGAGCAGTACTTC. It specifies CATNSGQGLYEQYF.

This clone was detected once. The CDR3 region is CASSLGPLAGAGVEQYF. The CDR3, as DNA: TGTGCCAGCAGCTTGGGACCTCTAGCGGGAGCAGGAGTGGAGCAGTACTTC. The chain carries TRBV5-4 and TRBJ2-7, with TRBD2 identical over 10 bases. CDR3 length: 17 amino acids. J lost 7 bases, V lost 0 bases, and 13 bases had no gene match. Germline CDR1 reads SGHNT; CDR2 reads YYREEE (reference sequence).

The table lists this clone with a count of one. One end of the junction is discordant with germline, which a read error may explain. V usage is TRBV27 and J usage is TRBJ2-7, with D maybe TRBD2 (6 bases). This CDR3 is 8 amino acids long. In germline, CDR1 is MNHEY, CDR2 SMNVEV (reference sequence). CDR3: CASTRDSF. DNA of the CDR3: TGTGCCAGCACCCGGGACTCCTTC.

The CDR3 DNA reads as TGTGCCACCCTTCAGGGTTTGAACACTGAAGCTTTCTTT. Protein: CATLQGLNTEAFF. The chain has TRBV7-9 and TRBJ1-1; D might be TRBD1 (5 bases). CDR1 is SEHNR and CDR2 is FQNEAQ in the germline V gene (reference sequence). V lost 10 bases and J lost 0, with 12 bases in between. The CDR3 extends over 13 amino acids.

This rearrangement joins TRBV2 to TRBJ1-6; the D is unclear. With 6 bases removed from V and 0 bases from J, the gap between germline ends came to 12 bases. The germline CDR1 and CDR2 sequences are SNHLY and FYNNEI. The CDR3 spans 16 residues. The CDR3 DNA sequence: TGTGCCAGCAGCGTCCGGGAGAGCTCCTATAATTCACCCCTCCACTTT. It is translated as CASSVRESSYNSPLHF.

The V gene is TRBV19, the J gene TRBJ1-5; possible D gene TRBD1, 5 bases. CDR1 and CDR2 from the germline V gene are LNHDA and SQIVND (reference sequence). V shed 4 bases and J shed 1 base, with 14 bases lying between them. The CDR3 contains 16 residues. This chain's CDR3 is CASSNAPGNSNQPQHF. CDR3 in DNA: TGTGCCAGTAGTAACGCGCCAGGGAACAGCAATCAGCCCCAGCATTTT.

The genes are TRBV7-2 and TRBJ2-5; D is possibly TRBD2 (6 bases). The germline CDR1 and CDR2 sequences are SGHTA and FQGNSA. The CDR3 spans 14 residues. The V end lost 5 bases, the J end lost 4 bases, and 14 bases lay between the germline ends. The CDR3 here is CASSPPGLLETQYF. In nucleotides, the CDR3 is TGTGCCAGCAGCCCCCCGGGACTTTTAGAGACCCAGTACTTC.

V gene TRBV3-1 (or the pseudogene TRBV3-2) combines with J gene TRBJ1-4; a possible D gene is TRBD1 (5 bases). Looked up from germline, CDR1 is LGHDT and CDR2 is YNNKEL (reference sequence). This CDR3 has 14 residues. V dropped 3 bases and J dropped 4 bases, with 9 bases sitting between them. The DNA for the CDR3 is TGTGCCAGCAGCCATCGGGGGATTAATGAAAAACTGTTTTTT. Encoded protein: CASSHRGINEKLFF.

Concerning this clone itself: Other nucleotide sequences in the sample specify the same CDR3. The rearrangement uses TRBV7-3 and TRBJ2-3, with TRBD2 matching 9 bases. With V trimmed by 1 base and J by 0 bases, 2 bases remained unmatched. This CDR3 comprises 16 residues. Germline assignment: CDR1 SGHTA and CDR2 FQGTGA. The CDR3 protein is CASSLIAGASTDTQYF. The CDR3 DNA is TGTGCCAGCAGCTTAATAGCGGGGGCCAGCACAGATACGCAGTATTTT.

The gene calls are TRBV28 and TRBJ1-2; the D gene is possibly TRBD1 (5 bases). Per the germline V gene, CDR1 is MDHEN and CDR2 is SYDVKM. The CDR3 sequence is 14 residues long. Trimming took off 7 bases at V and 5 bases at J, with 17 bases between the two ends. CDR3 amino acids: CASTLGGATYGYTF. The CDR3 region has the DNA TGTGCCAGCACCCTTGGCGGGGCAACGTATGGCTACACCTTC.

Worth noting for this clone: A read error may produce the germline difference seen at one junction end. The chain joins TRBV6-5 to TRBJ2-7, with a possible D match to TRBD1 (6 bases). CDR1 is MNHEY, CDR2 SVGAGI, per germline. CDR3 length: 16 residues. CDR3 region: CASNYGKGVGSYEQYF. CDR3 nucleotide sequence: TGTGCCAGCAATTACGGGAAGGGGGTAGGCTCCTACGAGCAGTACTTC.

The CDR3 is CASHLGLTYDPQYF. The CDR3 coding sequence is TGTGCCAGCCATTTGGGACTAACGTACGACCCGCAGTATTTT. The V call is TRBV5-6, the J call TRBJ2-3; TRBD2 aligns across 7 bases. The CDR3 sequence is 14 residues long. V dropped 7 bases and J dropped 10; count of bases not matched to a gene: 15. The germline gives CDR1 SGHDT, CDR2 YYEEEE.

This clone was recorded a few times. This chain uses TRBV28 with TRBJ2-7; the D is unclear. The CDR3 is 14 amino acids. V was trimmed by 6 bases and J by 0 bases, leaving 12 bases between them. Per the germline V gene, CDR1 is MDHEN and CDR2 is SYDVKM. The CDR3 region has the DNA TGTGCCAGCAGCCAATCTCCAGGCTCCTACGAGCAGTACTTC. Amino acids: CASSQSPGSYEQYF. Looking up the rest from reference TRBV28 and TRBJ2-7 gives the full variable domain: DVKVTQSSRYLVKRTGEKVFLECVQDMDHENMFWYRQDPGLGLRLIYFSYDVKMKEKGDIPEGYSVSREKKERFSLILESASTNQTSMYLCASSQSPGSYEQYFGPGTRLTVT.

There are a few counts of this clone. The CDR3 is CSASVPGLAGEQYF. CDR3 sequence (DNA): TGCAGTGCTAGTGTCCCGGGACTAGCGGGGGAGCAGTACTTC. The chain joins TRBV20-1 to TRBJ2-7; TRBD2 agrees at 13 bases. The germline CDR1 and CDR2 sequences are DFQATT and SNEGSKA (reference sequence). The CDR3 is made up of 14 amino acids. The trim removed 3 bases at V and 7 bases at J, leaving 6 bases unmatched.

The chain couples TRBV7-2 to TRBJ2-7; TRBD2 aligns across 7 bases. The CDR3 runs to 16 residues. Unmatched junction bases numbered 9, after V lost 3 bases and J lost 1 base. Per the germline V gene, CDR1 is SGHTA and CDR2 is FQGNSA. The CDR3 spells CASSLFPSGNSYEQYF. CDR3 in DNA: TGTGCCAGCAGCTTGTTCCCTAGCGGTAATTCCTACGAGCAGTACTTC. The full variable domain, in which reference TRBV7-2 and TRBJ2-7 provide the parts outside the CDR3, is GAGVSQSPSNKVTEKGKDVELRCDPISGHTALYWYRQSLGQGLEFLIYFQGNSAPDKSGLPSDRFSAERTGGSVSTLTIQRTQQEDSAVYLCASSLFPSGNSYEQYFGPGTRLTVT.

The chain has TRBV5-4 and TRBJ2-2; TRBD2 might be the D (5 bases). Germline assignment: CDR1 SGHNT and CDR2 YYREEE (reference sequence). This CDR3 comprises 15 residues. Between the trimmed V and J ends, which lost 0 bases and 7 bases, there was a span of 13 bases. The CDR3 loop reads CASSLGAALDGELFF. In nucleotides, the CDR3 is TGTGCCAGCAGCTTGGGAGCGGCTCTTGACGGGGAGCTGTTTTTT.

The rearrangement uses TRBV25-1 and TRBJ2-7; no reliable D call. In germline, CDR1 is MGHDK, CDR2 SYGVNS. V was pared by 4 bases and J by 0 bases, with 16 bases between. CDR3 length equals 16 residues. CDR3 bases: TGTGCCAGCAGTGGAAAGACACCAGCCTTCTCCTACGAGCAGTACTTC. Translated: CASSGKTPAFSYEQYF.

This clone was found many times. The chain uses TRBV3-1 (or the pseudogene TRBV3-2) and TRBJ2-7; 7 nucleotides line up with TRBD1. Germline V gives CDR1 LGHDT, CDR2 YNNKEL (reference sequence). This CDR3 spans 13 amino acids. V dropped 6 bases and J dropped 0; count of bases not matched to a gene: 2. The CDR3 loop reads CASSGTVSYEQYF. For the CDR3, the DNA is TGTGCCAGCAGTGGGACAGTCTCCTACGAGCAGTACTTC.

The chain has TRBV7-9 and TRBJ2-3; D might be TRBD2 (6 bases). The CDR3 is 14 amino acids. V was pared by 3 bases and J by 0 bases, with 7 bases between. Germline CDR1 is SEHNR and CDR2 is FQNEAQ (reference sequence). CDR3 region: CASSFGGSTDTQYF. In nucleotides, the CDR3 is TGTGCCAGCAGCTTCGGGGGTAGCACAGATACGCAGTATTTT.

This chain joins TRBV7-9 and TRBJ1-1; tentative D call: TRBD1 (5 bases). CDR1 and CDR2 (germline): SEHNR, FQNEAQ (reference sequence). Trimming shortened V by 0 bases and J by 0 bases, and 8 bases separated the two germline ends. This CDR3 spans 15 amino acids. The DNA of the CDR3 is TGTGCCAGCAGCTTAGCTACGGGGGTGAACACTGAAGCTTTCTTT. Protein sequence: CASSLATGVNTEAFF.

This clone was seen many times. This chain uses TRBV5-4 with TRBJ2-5, with D uncertain. The CDR3 sequence is 14 residues long. CDR1 is SGHNT and CDR2 is YYREEE in the germline V gene (reference sequence). The V gene lost 1 base and the J gene lost 3 bases, with 10 bases spanning the gap. DNA of the CDR3: TGTGCCAGCAGCTTGAACCCAGTAAAAGAGACCCAGTACTTC. Its protein product is CASSLNPVKETQYF.